Listed below are T cell receptor beta chains from one sample, sequenced in a study of human T cells and chemical hapten exposure. MiXCR, run by TCRdb on the RACE reads, gives a single entry per CDR3 protein. The sample holds 45,000 to 60,000 distinct CDR3 sequences, roughly 12% seen once. This specimen consisted of whole blood, obtained in connection with sensitization to the hapten diphenylcyclopropenone (DPC). Every receptor here comes from a young man with alopecia areata. Some clones in this sample may be carry-over from other donors' samples. CDR3s include the opening cysteine and the closing phenylalanine or tryptophan. The D gene is left open where the match is weak. Size is omitted from some rows. Given values are once, few, many or a class for expanded clones.

clone size	V gene	D gene	J gene	CDR3 protein	CDR3 DNA
many	TRBV7-6	TRBD2	TRBJ2-2	CASSLGSGGNTGELFF	TGTGCCAGCAGCTTAGGTAGCGGGGGGAACACCGGGGAGCTGTTTTTT
few	TRBV29-1	TRBD1	TRBJ1-1	CSDGTGWTEAFF	TGCAGCGATGGGACAGGGTGGACTGAAGCTTTCTTT
many	TRBV18	NA	TRBJ1-2	CASSPPGGVRDYGYTF	TGTGCCAGCTCACCACCGGGAGGGGTTCGCGACTATGGCTACACCTTC
few	TRBV30	NA	TRBJ1-3	CAWSGSSGNTIYF	TGTGCCTGGAGCGGGAGCTCTGGAAACACCATATATTTT
few	TRBV24-1	NA	TRBJ1-2	CATSDPQGGDVYGYTF	TGTGCCACCAGTGATCCCCAAGGGGGAGACGTCTATGGCTACACCTTC
many	TRBV11-1	NA	TRBJ2-7	CASSLTDSYEQYF	TGTGCCAGCAGCTTGACAGATAGCTACGAGCAGTACTTC
many	TRBV29-1	TRBD1	TRBJ2-7	CSVEDPGQGFYEQYF	TGCAGCGTTGAAGATCCGGGACAGGGATTCTACGAGCAGTACTTC
few	TRBV27	TRBD1	TRBJ2-1	CASSYDRVLRNEQFF	TGTGCCAGCAGTTACGACAGGGTTTTGCGCAATGAGCAGTTCTTC
few	TRBV20-1	NA	TRBJ1-6	CSARSRARDSPLHF	TGCAGTGCTAGATCAAGGGCCCGAGATTCACCCCTCCACTTT
few	TRBV30	NA	TRBJ1-1	CAWSKDMNTEAFF	TGTGCCTGGAGTAAGGACATGAACACTGAAGCTTTCTTT
many	TRBV20-1	TRBD1	TRBJ1-2	CSARGTGDGYTF	TGCAGTGCTAGGGGAACAGGGGATGGCTACACCTTC
NA	TRBV3-1	NA	TRBJ2-3	CATSRGANADTQYF	TGTGCCACAAGCCGGGGGGCGAACGCAGATACGCAGTATTTT
NA	TRBV6-6	NA	TRBJ2-6	CASSSSHYSGANVLTF	TGTGCCAGCAGTTCATCTCATTACTCTGGGGCCAACGTCCTGACTTTC
NA	TRBV5-5	NA	TRBJ2-1	CASSSSRALSVDEQFF	TGTGCCAGCAGCTCCTCCCGGGCCCTCTCTGTCGATGAGCAGTTCTTC
few	TRBV7-2	TRBD2	TRBJ2-3	CASSLTTSGGAKDTQYF	TGTGCCAGCAGCTTGACCACTAGCGGGGGGGCGAAAGATACGCAGTATTTT
NA	TRBV7-3	NA	TRBJ1-1	CASSLGPVNTEAFF	TGTGCCAGCAGCTTGGGGCCAGTGAACACTGAAGCTTTCTTT
NA	TRBV12-3/TRBV12-4	NA	TRBJ1-1	CASSLERENTEAFF	TGTGCCAGCAGTTTAGAACGGGAGAACACTGAAGCTTTCTTT
once	TRBV3-1	NA	TRBJ2-2	CASSQAYTGELFF	TGTGCCAGCAGCCAGGCTTACACCGGGGAGCTGTTTTTT
many	TRBV25-1	NA	TRBJ1-6	CASSDGPYNSPLHF	TGTGCCAGCAGTGACGGTCCCTATAATTCACCCCTCCACTTT
few	TRBV11-2	NA	TRBJ2-4	CASSLRDTLAKNIQYF	TGTGCCAGCAGCTTACGGGACACCCTAGCCAAAAACATTCAGTACTTC
NA	TRBV18	NA	TRBJ2-7	CASSPPNQGTPYEQYF	TGTGCCAGCTCACCACCGAACCAGGGAACTCCCTACGAGCAGTACTTC
few	TRBV29-1	NA	TRBJ2-7	CSVGGQATYEQYF	TGCAGCGTTGGCGGGCAGGCTACCTACGAGCAGTACTTC
NA	TRBV29-1	NA	TRBJ1-2	CSVEDRSYGYTF	TGCAGCGTTGAAGATCGGAGCTATGGCTACACCTTC
many	TRBV5-1	NA	TRBJ1-3	CASSLGPRFSGNTIYF	TGCGCCAGCAGCTTGGGGCCTAGGTTTTCTGGAAACACCATATATTTT
few	TRBV7-2	NA	TRBJ1-1	CASRLSVEAFF	TGTGCCAGCAGATTGAGCGTTGAAGCTTTCTTT
few	TRBV29-1	NA	TRBJ2-3	CSVEALDGTPSTDTQYF	TGCAGCGTTGAAGCCCTTGACGGGACACCTAGCACAGATACGCAGTATTTT
few	TRBV29-1	NA	TRBJ1-4	CSVGGNDEKLFF	TGCAGCGTTGGGGGTAATGATGAAAAACTGTTTTTT
many	TRBV7-7	TRBD2	TRBJ2-5	CASSSGLAVQETQYF	TGTGCCAGCAGCTCGGGACTAGCGGTCCAAGAGACCCAGTACTTC
NA	TRBV5-5	NA	TRBJ2-6	CASSLGGTGANVLTF	TGTGCCAGCAGCTTGGGAGGTACCGGGGCCAACGTCCTGACTTTC
few	TRBV28	TRBD1	TRBJ2-7	CATTGTGPGYEQYF	TGTGCCACAACCGGGACAGGGCCCGGCTACGAGCAGTACTTC
many	TRBV10-3	NA	TRBJ1-1	CAISIRGTITSPDTEAFF	TGTGCCATCAGTATACGAGGGACCATAACATCGCCTGACACTGAAGCTTTCTTT
many	TRBV2	TRBD1	TRBJ1-6	CASSENRGDNSPLHF	TGTGCCAGCAGTGAAAACAGGGGTGATAATTCACCCCTCCACTTT
few	TRBV20-1	NA	TRBJ1-2	CSARDQRPYGYTF	TGCAGTGCTAGGGACCAAAGGCCGTATGGCTACACCTTC
many	TRBV29-1	NA	TRBJ2-1	CSVEHLMTGNEQFF	TGCAGCGTTGAACACCTTATGACAGGCAATGAGCAGTTCTTC
NA	TRBV14	TRBD1	TRBJ2-7	CASRRDRGYEQYF	TGTGCCAGCAGGAGGGACAGGGGCTACGAGCAGTACTTC
few	TRBV7-8	NA	TRBJ2-5	CASSLQRLQETQYF	TGTGCCAGCAGCTTACAGCGTCTCCAAGAGACCCAGTACTTC
few	TRBV4-1	TRBD1	TRBJ2-3	CASSQAVVDRVTDTQYF	TGCGCCAGCAGCCAAGCTGTTGTGGACAGGGTCACAGATACGCAGTATTTT
NA	TRBV5-1	NA	TRBJ2-3	CASSTMDSTDTQYF	TGCGCCAGCAGCACTATGGACAGCACAGATACGCAGTATTTT
NA	TRBV30	NA	TRBJ1-2	CAWRRFFGGYTF	TGTGCCTGGAGAAGGTTTTTCGGGGGCTACACCTTC
few	TRBV19	TRBD2	TRBJ2-3	CASSPKLGGTTDTQYF	TGTGCCAGTAGTCCCAAGTTGGGGGGGACCACAGATACGCAGTATTTT
many	TRBV29-1	TRBD1	TRBJ1-1	CSGGQGRNTEAFF	TGCAGCGGGGGACAGGGCCGGAACACTGAAGCTTTCTTT
many	TRBV28	NA	TRBJ2-3	CASWMTGMVSDTQYF	TGTGCCAGCTGGATGACTGGAATGGTTTCAGATACGCAGTATTTT